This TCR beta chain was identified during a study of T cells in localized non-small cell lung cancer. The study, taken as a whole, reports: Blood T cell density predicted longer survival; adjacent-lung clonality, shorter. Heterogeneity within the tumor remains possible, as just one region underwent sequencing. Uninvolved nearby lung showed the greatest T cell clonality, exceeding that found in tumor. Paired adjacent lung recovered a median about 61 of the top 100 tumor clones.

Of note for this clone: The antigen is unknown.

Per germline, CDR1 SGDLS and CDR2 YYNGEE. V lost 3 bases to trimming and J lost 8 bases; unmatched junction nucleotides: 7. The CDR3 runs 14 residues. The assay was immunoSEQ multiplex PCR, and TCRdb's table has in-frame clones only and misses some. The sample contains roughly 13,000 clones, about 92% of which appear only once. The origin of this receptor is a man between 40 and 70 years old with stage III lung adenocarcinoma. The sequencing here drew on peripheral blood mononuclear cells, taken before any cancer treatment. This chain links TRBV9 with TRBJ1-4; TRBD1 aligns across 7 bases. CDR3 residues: CASSATAGGEKLFF. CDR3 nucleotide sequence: TGTGCCAGCAGCGCTACGGCAGGGGGGGAAAAACTGTTTTTT.